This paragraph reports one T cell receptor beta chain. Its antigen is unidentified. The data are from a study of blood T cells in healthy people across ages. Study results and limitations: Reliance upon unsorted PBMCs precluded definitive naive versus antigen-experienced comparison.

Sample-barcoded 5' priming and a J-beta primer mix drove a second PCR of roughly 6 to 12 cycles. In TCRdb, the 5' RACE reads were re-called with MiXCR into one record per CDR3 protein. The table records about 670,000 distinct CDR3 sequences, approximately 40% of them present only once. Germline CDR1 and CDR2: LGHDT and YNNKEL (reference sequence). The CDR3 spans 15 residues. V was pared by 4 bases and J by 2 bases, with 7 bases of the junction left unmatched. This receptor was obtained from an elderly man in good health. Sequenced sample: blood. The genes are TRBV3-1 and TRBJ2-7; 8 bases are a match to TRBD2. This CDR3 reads CASSRQRGIPYEQYF. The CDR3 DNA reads TGTGCCAGCAGCCGGCAGCGGGGGATACCCTACGAGCAGTACTTC.